Included here is one T cell receptor (beta chain) sequence, with context. This sample is part of a study of blood T cell repertoires in COVID-19. About the study: The cDNA or gDNA used as material had been derived from T cells, B-cell-depleted T cells, or PBMCs.

As originally analysed: Reference gene primer amplification gave nucleated cell count estimates. Method: immunoSEQ multiplex PCR; TCRdb's copy keeps in-frame clones and lacks some. The DNA gave D and trimming, while V, J and clone size come from that table. Of about 180,000 clones in the sample, approximately 90% were seen once. The CDR3 contains 15 residues. Unmatched junction bases numbered 3, after V lost 4 bases and J lost 6 bases. Germline values: CDR1 MGHRA, CDR2 YSYEKL. The source material was peripheral blood. J is TRBJ2-1 and V is TRBV4-1, with 13 bases that match TRBD2. The source of this sequence is a woman aged 25 to 45 with acute or convalescent COVID-19. The CDR3 coding sequence is TGCGCCAGCAGCCCCCGACTAGCGGGGGGCAATGAGCAGTTCTTC. Translating it yields CASSPRLAGGNEQFF.